The rows below give T cell receptor beta chains drawn from one sample of a study of cytomegalovirus exposure and HLA in healthy donors. Repertoires were generated with immunoSEQ multiplex PCR, while TCRdb's copy carries only in-frame clones and drops some. The sample shows 150,000 to 200,000 clones, around 87% of them seen only once. The specimen was PBMCs. These receptor sequences come from a boy under 10 years old in good health and CMV-seronegative. CDR3s include the opening cysteine and the closing phenylalanine or tryptophan. Fields, in order: J gene, V gene, CDR3 protein.

j_call: TRBJ2-3
v_call: TRBV6-5
cdr3_aa: CASRDLVDTQYF

j_call: TRBJ2-5
v_call: TRBV15
cdr3_aa: CATSRGGTQYF

j_call: TRBJ2-7
v_call: TRBV19
cdr3_aa: CASSWGQGSYEQYF

j_call: TRBJ1-3
v_call: TRBV18
cdr3_aa: CASSPAGNTIYF

j_call: TRBJ2-3
v_call: TRBV5-4
cdr3_aa: CASSGTRTDTDTQYF

j_call: TRBJ2-2
v_call: TRBV7-9
cdr3_aa: CASSRTGSTGELFF

j_call: TRBJ2-5
v_call: TRBV5-1
cdr3_aa: CASSLRGAPQETQYF

j_call: TRBJ2-5
v_call: TRBV11-2
cdr3_aa: CASSLDRAVETQYF

j_call: TRBJ1-1
v_call: TRBV29-1
cdr3_aa: CSAGRDSVNTEAFF

j_call: TRBJ1-5
v_call: TRBV5-5
cdr3_aa: CASSQGQHSNQPQHF

j_call: TRBJ2-7
v_call: TRBV5-1
cdr3_aa: CASSPGTSGSEQYF

j_call: TRBJ2-7
v_call: TRBV30
cdr3_aa: CAWGMAPTSNEQYF

j_call: TRBJ2-7
v_call: TRBV27
cdr3_aa: CASISGYEQYF

j_call: TRBJ2-1
v_call: TRBV6-1
cdr3_aa: CASSEALGDYGYEQFF

j_call: TRBJ1-1
v_call: TRBV10-2
cdr3_aa: CASSEMRFGEAFF

j_call: TRBJ2-7
v_call: TRBV27
cdr3_aa: CASSPKAVRLYEQYF

j_call: TRBJ2-7
v_call: TRBV6-5
cdr3_aa: CASRNNRVEQYF

j_call: TRBJ2-2
v_call: TRBV5-1
cdr3_aa: CASRSGNANTGELFF

j_call: TRBJ2-2
v_call: TRBV28
cdr3_aa: CASSFTGGPGELFF

j_call: TRBJ2-7
v_call: TRBV27
cdr3_aa: CASSLYSSYEQYF

j_call: TRBJ2-7
v_call: TRBV13
cdr3_aa: CASSAGGRGYYEQYF

j_call: TRBJ2-7
v_call: TRBV19
cdr3_aa: CASSIGGTGYEQYF

j_call: NA
v_call: TRBV7-6
cdr3_aa: CASSLEPHYEQYF

j_call: NA
v_call: TRBV29-1
cdr3_aa: CSVASGEPPVYEQYF

j_call: TRBJ2-1
v_call: TRBV7-9
cdr3_aa: CSSSLIGGSRAFDNEQFF

j_call: TRBJ1-2
v_call: TRBV19
cdr3_aa: CASKAEYTNYGYTF

j_call: TRBJ1-5
v_call: TRBV6-1
cdr3_aa: CASTESADIQGAQHF

j_call: TRBJ2-7
v_call: TRBV28
cdr3_aa: CASSFAGVIYEQYF

j_call: TRBJ1-5
v_call: TRBV6-1
cdr3_aa: CASRTGEDSNQPQHF

j_call: TRBJ2-1
v_call: TRBV5-1
cdr3_aa: CASSLVPSGSDEQFF

j_call: TRBJ2-1
v_call: TRBV19
cdr3_aa: CASIAESNEQFF

j_call: TRBJ2-1
v_call: TRBV4-2
cdr3_aa: CASSQDNADNEQFF

j_call: TRBJ2-3
v_call: TRBV14
cdr3_aa: CASSQYTRGATDTQYF

j_call: TRBJ1-6
v_call: TRBV5-1
cdr3_aa: CASSLDREISPLHF

j_call: TRBJ1-5
v_call: TRBV28
cdr3_aa: CASSLTLGTIRPQHF

j_call: TRBJ2-2
v_call: TRBV5-1
cdr3_aa: CASSPGPPGELFF

j_call: TRBJ1-1
v_call: TRBV30
cdr3_aa: CAWRKTGNTEAFF

j_call: TRBJ2-1
v_call: TRBV19
cdr3_aa: CASSISGDGRNEQFF

j_call: TRBJ1-2
v_call: TRBV29-1
cdr3_aa: CSVSTMQGAYGYTF